The source of this T cell receptor beta chain is a study of T cell responses to AZD1222 COVID-19 vaccine. Study summary: Investigators merged groups given second doses at roughly 4 or roughly 12 weeks. Study results and limitations: Donors skewed white British and female; clonal diversity was possibly underestimated. Compared with day 0, the breadth and depth of the Spike-specific TCR repertoire rose significantly after two doses of AZD1222.

Turning to this clone: Antigen specificity is unknown.

Trimming left V 0 bases short and J 3 bases short, with 9 bases between. The CDR3 totals 14 residues. Germline values: CDR1 LNHNV, CDR2 YYDKDF (reference sequence). Here immunoSEQ multiplex PCR was the method, and the copy in TCRdb shows in-frame clones only, minus some. Among approximately 110,000 clones listed, roughly 84% were seen once. The sample was peripheral blood, taken on day 0 of AZD1222 vaccination. The source of this sequence is an adult in good health. The chain recombines TRBV15 with TRBJ2-7; D is perhaps TRBD2 (5 bases). CDR3 nucleotides: TGTGCCACCAGCAGAGATTTCGGAGGCTACGAGCAGTACTTC. Amino acids: CATSRDFGGYEQYF.